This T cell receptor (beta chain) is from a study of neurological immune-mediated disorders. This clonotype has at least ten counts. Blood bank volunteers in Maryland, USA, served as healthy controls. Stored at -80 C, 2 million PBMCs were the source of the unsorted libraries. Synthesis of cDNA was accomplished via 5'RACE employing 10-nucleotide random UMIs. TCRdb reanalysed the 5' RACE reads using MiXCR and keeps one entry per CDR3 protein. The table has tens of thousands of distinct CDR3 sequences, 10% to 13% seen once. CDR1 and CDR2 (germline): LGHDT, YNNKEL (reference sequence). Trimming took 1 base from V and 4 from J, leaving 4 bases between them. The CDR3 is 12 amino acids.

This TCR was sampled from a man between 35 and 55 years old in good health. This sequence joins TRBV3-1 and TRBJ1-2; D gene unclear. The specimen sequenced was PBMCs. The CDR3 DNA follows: TGTGCCAGCAGCCAAGTGGGCTATGGCTACACCTTC. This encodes CASSQVGYGYTF. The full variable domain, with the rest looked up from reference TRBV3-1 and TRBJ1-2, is DTAVSQTPKYLVTQMGNDKSIKCEQNLGHDTMYWYKQDSKKFLKIMFSYNNKELIINETVPNRFSPKSPDKAHLNLHINSLELGDSAVYFCASSQVGYGYTFGSGTRLTVV.